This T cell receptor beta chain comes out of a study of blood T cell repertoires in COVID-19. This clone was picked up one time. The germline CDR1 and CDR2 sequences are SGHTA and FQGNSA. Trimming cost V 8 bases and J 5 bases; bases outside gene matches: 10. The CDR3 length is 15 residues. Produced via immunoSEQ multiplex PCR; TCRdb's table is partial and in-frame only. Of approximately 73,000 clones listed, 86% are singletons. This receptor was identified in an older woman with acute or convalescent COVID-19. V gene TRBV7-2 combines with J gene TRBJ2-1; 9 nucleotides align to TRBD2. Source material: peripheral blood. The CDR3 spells CASSEGGLANNEQFF. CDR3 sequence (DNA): TGTGCCAGCTCCGAAGGCGGACTAGCGAACAATGAGCAGTTCTTC.